Listed below are T cell receptor beta chains from one sample, sequenced in a study of graft-versus-host responses after intestinal transplantation. Clones were read by immunoSEQ multiplex PCR, and TCRdb kept only the in-frame ones, dropping some. This sample yields about 23,000 clones, of which approximately 91% are seen a single time; 1.5% to 2.5% belongs to the top ten. The sequenced sample was PBMCs, obtained 39 days after intestinal transplant. The receptors were gathered from a human patient who received an intestinal transplant, so some T cells may come from the graft donor. Each CDR3 is given with its conserved first and last residue. D genes are given only for firm matches. Rows may omit the clone size; those that give it use once, few, many or a size class.

v_call	j_call	clone_size	d_call	cdr3_aa	cdr3_nt
TRBV14	TRBJ2-7	.	.	CASSQEPYEQYF	TGTGCCAGCAGCCAGGAGCCCTACGAGCAGTACTTC
TRBV19	TRBJ2-1	.	.	CASTRIIDSPGNEQFF	TGTGCCAGTACCCGTATTATCGACAGTCCAGGCAATGAGCAGTTCTTC
TRBV18	TRBJ2-1	.	TRBD2	CASSGLAGSYNEQFF	TGTGCCAGCTCAGGACTAGCGGGATCCTACAATGAGCAGTTCTTC
TRBV28	TRBJ1-5	.	TRBD1	CATGQGGLYRVGNQPQHF	TGTGCCACCGGACAGGGGGGACTTTATAGAGTGGGCAATCAGCCCCAGCATTTT
TRBV7-5	TRBJ1-4	.	.	CVRSFSDRTEKLFF	TGTGTCAGAAGCTTTTCCGACAGGACTGAAAAACTGTTTTTT
TRBV28	TRBJ2-5	.	TRBD2	CASSLLRLAGEYF	TGTGCCAGCAGTTTGCTTCGTCTAGCGGGAGAGTACTTC
TRBV6-5	TRBJ1-1	few	.	CASSRRNTEAFF	TGTGCCAGCAGTCGACGGAACACTGAAGCTTTCTTT
TRBV28	TRBJ2-7	.	.	CASSSAGGAASSYEQYF	TGTGCCAGCAGTTCCGCCGGGGGAGCGGCCTCCTCCTACGAGCAGTACTTC
TRBV28	TRBJ1-5	.	.	CASSFQQQPQHF	TGTGCCAGCAGTTTTCAGCAACAGCCCCAGCATTTT
TRBV29-1	TRBJ2-7	.	.	CSVETEHYEQYF	TGCAGCGTTGAGACTGAACACTACGAGCAGTACTTC
TRBV19	TRBJ1-1	.	.	CASTRRGDTEAFF	TGTGCCAGTACACGGAGGGGGGACACTGAAGCTTTCTTT